This T cell receptor beta chain was identified during a study of T cell repertoires in cytomegalovirus infection. The overall study: Public signatures in TCR beta pointed to CMV infection and matching HLA type.

One entry per CDR3 protein, called by TCRdb with MiXCR from the reads. The sample has 150,000 to 200,000 distinct CDR3 sequences; approximately 14% are singletons. Study-level points and caveats: Cumulative frequency (of public TCR beta family members) identified carriers of CMV plus the relevant HLA. The ex vivo response showed dominance by HLA-C-restricted CMV-specific TCR beta clonotypes.

Trimming took off 4 bases at V and 6 bases at J, with 25 bases between the two ends. Per the germline V gene, CDR1 is SGHRS and CDR2 is YFSETQ. The CDR3 has 18 amino acids. This clonotype has more than one count but fewer than ten. The target antigen is unknown. The origin of this receptor is a human donor in good health (CMV status not recorded). Some clones in this sample may be carry-over from other donors' samples. The sample taken for sequencing was PBMCs. The V call is TRBV5-1, the J call TRBJ1-4; D ambiguous. CDR3 DNA sequence: TGCGCCAGCAGCACTTGGTGGAGGGAAACCGCGGAAGATGAAAAACTGTTTTTT. Encoded protein: CASSTWWRETAEDEKLFF.